The clone carrying this TCR beta chain was counted only a few times. What it binds is not known. V lost 2 bases, J lost 7 bases, and 9 bases lay in between. The germline V gene encodes CDR1 MDHEN and CDR2 SYDVKM. This CDR3 is built from 13 residues. The method was immunoSEQ multiplex PCR; TCRdb's version includes in-frame clones alone and lacks a portion of them. The sample has tens of thousands of clones, approximately 88% seen once. The data originate from a study of OX40 agonist ivuxolimab in advanced cancers. Study details: Ivuxolimab is a fully human IgG2 antibody that activates OX40 (CD134). Therapy given before enrollment (anti-PD-1, anti-PD-L1 or anti-CTLA-4) was allowed, and roughly 42% had some. Study-wide points: Several nonresponders also turned out to have low normalized T-cell clonal expansion.

The chain couples TRBV28 to TRBJ1-3; D is uncertain. This TCR was recovered from an adult with an advanced solid tumor such as melanoma, head and neck, liver or kidney cancer. The sequences come from CD4+ or CD8+ T cells sorted from blood, collected in a trial of the OX40 agonist ivuxolimab. The DNA for the CDR3 is TGTGCCAGCAGTTTACGAAATTCCAACACCATATATTTT. Its translation is CASSLRNSNTIYF.